The 5 T cell receptor beta chains given below trace back to one sample, sequenced in a study of shared clonotypes between healthy human individuals. TCRdb's table, derived via immunoSEQ multiplex PCR, lists solely in-frame clones and lacks some. This table has more than 450,000 clones, around 74% appearing once. Sequenced material: PBMCs. The origin of the receptors is a woman aged 40-49 years in good health. Some clones in this sample may be carry-over from other donors' samples.

The CDR3 is CASSHGGSTGELFF. In DNA, the CDR3 is TGTGCCAGCAGCCACGGGGGGTCCACCGGGGAGCTGTTTTTT. The chain combines TRBV7-2 with TRBJ2-2; 7 nucleotides line up with TRBD2. With V trimmed by 5 bases and J by 4 bases, 4 bases remained unmatched. Germline CDR1 reads SGHTA; CDR2 reads FQGNSA. The CDR3 runs 14 residues.

This chain connects TRBV5-1 to TRBJ1-4; D is perhaps TRBD1 (6 bases). Germline values: CDR1 SGHRS, CDR2 YFSETQ. V lost 0 bases to trimming and J lost 8 bases, with 23 bases between them. This CDR3 contains 18 residues. The CDR3 protein is CASSLAGRGGLESEKLFF. Here the CDR3 DNA reads TGCGCCAGCAGCTTGGCTGGCAGGGGCGGATTGGAAAGCGAAAAACTGTTTTTT.

In its sample, this clone was seen once. The CDR3 sequence: CASSLPSGRASEQFF. CDR3 nucleotides: TGTGCCAGCAGTTTACCTAGCGGGAGGGCCAGTGAGCAGTTCTTC. This sequence joins TRBV28 and TRBJ2-1, with 12 bases aligning to TRBD2. With 2 bases clipped from V and 9 bases from J, the junction kept 5 bases outside the gene matches. Germline values: CDR1 MDHEN, CDR2 SYDVKM. This CDR3 spans 15 amino acids.

The chain combines TRBV19 with TRBJ2-1, with D maybe TRBD2 (6 bases). This CDR3 has 13 residues. Trimming shortened V by 2 bases and J by 9 bases, and 11 bases separated the two germline ends. The germline V gene encodes CDR1 LNHDA and CDR2 SQIVND (reference sequence). CDR3 sequence (DNA): TGTGCCAGTAGTATACCATCCGGGGGTGAGCAGTTCTTC. This codes for CASSIPSGGEQFF. Supplemented by reference TRBV19 and TRBJ2-1, the full variable domain reads DGGITQSPKYLFRKEGQNVTLSCEQNLNHDAMYWYRQDPGQGLRLIYYSQIVNDFQKGDIAEGYSVSREKKESFPLTVTSAQKNPTAFYLCASSIPSGGEQFFGPGTRLTVL.

The chain carries TRBV30 and TRBJ2-1; TRBD2 matches at 11 bases. There are 16 residues in the CDR3. Looked up from germline, CDR1 is GTSNPN and CDR2 is SVGIG (reference sequence). The V segment lost 2 bases and the J segment 3 bases; nucleotides outside the gene matches: 6. DNA of the CDR3: TGTGCCTGGAGTACCAGACTAGCGGGATTCTACAATGAGCAGTTCTTC. This codes for CAWSTRLAGFYNEQFF.